The entry below gives a single T cell receptor (beta chain) sequence along with its context. The clone's antigen remains unknown. No much larger clone is present one base from it, and per-base qualities are unavailable. Systemically healthy Caucasian individuals from Russia, 39 in total and aged roughly 6 to 90 years, were included as donors. Ten milliliters of peripheral blood were collected from each donor into EDTA-treated Vacutainer tubes. Ficoll-Paque density-gradient centrifugation was used to isolate PBMCs, with at least 6.5 million per sample. Total RNA, at least 5 micrograms per sample, was extracted from PBMCs with Trizol reagent. The percentages of naive CD45RAhigh/CD27high T cells were determined by flow cytometry on a PBMC aliquot from every donor. To prepare the library, 5' RACE was applied. Sequencing used an Illumina HiSeq 2500. A second about 7 to 11 cycle PCR used a sample-barcoded 5' primer and a J-beta primer mix. A unique molecular identifier was introduced onto each TCR beta cDNA molecule by a template-switch 5' adaptor carrying 12 random nucleotides. Each sample yielded at least 3 million CDR3-containing paired-end reads. First-strand cDNA synthesis was performed from all RNA using the Mint cDNA synthesis kit, with priming by a TRBC-specific oligonucleotide. All cDNA was treated with uracil-DNA glycosylase and then went through a first 18-cycle PCR with the universal primers M1SS and BC2_uni_R. The source study handled its data this way. For normalization, 1 million high-quality reads were randomly selected from each sample, with every read carrying a distinct molecular identifier. Instead of being binned into consensus sequences, reads that shared molecular identifiers were thrown out. MiTCR, run with a Q25 quality threshold and the strictest error-elimination algorithm, handled CDR3 identification, clonotype clustering and error correction. A nonparametric unseen species model with Euler transformation was used to estimate lower-bound total TCR beta diversity. In-frame beta chains were kept once TCRdb had trimmed the public reads at Q25 with fastp and called clones with MiXCR. Every entry covers one CDR3 protein and lists the most common genes and DNA from its rows. The V and J calls shown here were made by TCRdb, not taken from the authors' results. The sample records some 710,000 distinct CDR3 sequences, about 20% of which are singletons. In total, the top ten clones hold roughly 22% of the sample.

This entry is derived from a study of blood T cells in healthy people across ages (dated by TCRdb to between 2015 and 2016). For context, the study as a whole: In model experiments, template switching captured roughly one uniquely barcoded TCR beta cDNA molecule for every two T cells. Age-related changes in TCR beta repertoire diversity were measured in the study by deep sequencing normalized with unique cDNA molecular identifiers. Four age groups were formed from the donors: young (average approximately 15 years), middle-aged (roughly 38), aged (around 62) and long-lived (around 82). Donors of different ages were randomly distributed across sequencing lanes to avoid experimental bias. For two donors (one aged 18 to 30 and one aged 80 or older), the study analyzed two additional independent replicas of 1 million unique cDNA reads from the same blood draw. General findings and caveats noted by the study authors: Observed TCR beta diversity per million T cells fell roughly linearly with age, and a significant reduction was already apparent by age around 40. The percentage of naive T cells measured by flow cytometry correlated strongly with observed TCR beta diversity. Bulk unsorted PBMC profiling prevented conclusive comparison of naive and antigen-experienced compartments. Compared with the aged group, the long-lived group had more naive CD4+ T cells, fewer expanded clones and increased TCR diversity, suggesting age selection. Estimates of total diversity based on one million sequenced T cells were regarded as lower bounds and as underestimates. Because donor CMV infection status was unknown, age-related changes in expanded clonotypes were potentially confounded.

The CDR3 measures 15 amino acids from cysteine to phenylalanine. CDR3 DNA is the only sequence kept; it has 45 bases, read in frame from the first base. The germline V gene supplies CDR1 MNHNS and CDR2 SASEGT. V was cut back by 1 base and J by 4 bases, leaving a gap of 13 bases between them. The receptor comes from a man between 65 and 85 years old in good health. Sequences were obtained from blood. Here the chain combines TRBV6-1 and TRBJ1-2; a tentative D call is TRBD1 (5 bases match). The CDR3 reads as follows: CASSEEGRESYGYTF. The DNA reads as follows: TGTGCCAGCAGTGAAGAGGGGAGGGAATCCTATGGCTACACCTTC.